The clone carrying this T cell receptor beta chain was detected many times. This CDR3 spans 18 amino acids. V shed 4 bases, J shed 0 bases, and the junction held 6 bases outside the gene matches. Germline V lookup: CDR1 SGHDT, CDR2 YYEEEE. Using its own MiXCR run on the RT-PCR reads, TCRdb lists one record per CDR3 protein. The table includes about 680,000 distinct CDR3 sequences, approximately 15% detected once. The chain recombines TRBV5-6 with TRBJ2-6; 11 positions match TRBD2. This TCR derives from a female donor in good health, serving as a healthy control. The source material was memory CD4+ T cells from blood. CDR3 residues: CASSEPGLAASGANVLTF. The DNA of the CDR3 is TGTGCCAGCAGCGAGCCGGGACTAGCGGCCTCTGGGGCCAACGTCCTGACTTTC. The full variable domain, with the rest looked up from reference TRBV5-6 and TRBJ2-6, is DAGVTQSPTHLIKTRGQQVTLRCSPKSGHDTVSWYQQALGQGPQFIFQYYEEEERQRGNFPDRFSGHQFPNYSSELNVNALLLGDSALYLCASSEPGLAASGANVLTFGAGSRLTVL.